This T cell receptor beta chain was profiled in a study of blood T cell repertoires in COVID-19. Per the germline V gene, CDR1 is SGHTA and CDR2 is FQGNSA. The CDR3 extends over 17 amino acids. After removal of 5 bases from V and 2 bases from J, the junction contained 14 bases not matched to a gene. The method was immunoSEQ multiplex PCR; TCRdb's version includes in-frame clones alone and lacks a portion of them. Of some 150,000 clones in the sample, about 89% were seen once. This TCR was recovered from a middle-aged man with acute or convalescent COVID-19. The chain recombines TRBV7-2 with TRBJ2-7, with 8 bases aligning to TRBD2. Specimen: peripheral blood. Here the CDR3 reads CASSPQPSGSSAYEQYF. In DNA form, the CDR3 reads TGTGCCAGCAGCCCCCAACCCAGCGGGAGCTCTGCCTACGAGCAGTACTTC.